These 27 T cell receptor beta chains originate from one sample sequenced in a study of T cell clonality in common variable immunodeficiency (dated by TCRdb to the mid-2010s). Library construction relied on the immunoSEQ multiplex PCR assay. The clones in this table, taken by TCRdb from immuneACCESS, are in-frame only. Not every clone is retained; where verified, under half of the shortfall comes from an unresolved V gene, and the cause of the rest is unknown. For this sample, about 34,000 clones appear and none is a singleton. Of the sample, 0.9% to 1% falls within the top ten clones. The sequenced material came from peripheral blood mononuclear cells. The origin of the receptors is a person aged 18 to 75 in good health.

This clone was counted a few times. The sequence runs out 3 residues before the end of the CDR3; the remainder is reconstructed from the germline J gene. V is TRBV20-1 and J is TRBJ1-1; a possible D gene is TRBD1 (6 bases). CDR3 length: 14 amino acids. CDR1 and CDR2 (germline): DFQATT, SNEGSKA (reference sequence). The V gene lost 3 bases and the J gene lost 1 base, with 12 bases spanning the gap. This CDR3 is CSASEGVTNTEAFF. The DNA read from the CDR3 is TGCAGTGCTAGCGAGGGGGTAACGAACACTGAA.

This clone was recorded at least ten times. Read data end 3 residues before the CDR3 end; the end is taken from the germline J gene. The rearrangement uses TRBV2 and TRBJ1-1; the match to TRBD1 covers 7 bases. V gave up 4 bases and J gave up 1 base; unmatched junction bases: 6. Germline loops: CDR1 SNHLY, CDR2 FYNNEI. The CDR3 contains 15 residues. The CDR3 spells CASSATGYRNTEAFF. The part of the CDR3 DNA that was read is TGTGCCAGCAGTGCGACAGGGTACCGGAACACTGAA.

About this clone: The CDR3 extends 3 residues past the end of the read, so its final part is completed from the germline J gene. The rearrangement uses TRBV20-1 and TRBJ2-1, with 7 positions matching TRBD2. The germline V gene encodes CDR1 DFQATT and CDR2 SNEGSKA (reference sequence). The CDR3 runs 19 residues. The ends lost 6 bases at V and 4 bases at J; junction bases unmatched: 24. Incomplete CDR3 DNA: TGCAGTGCCCCCCTGAATGAGTTGCGGGAGATACAGCTATACAATGAG. Translation gives CSAPLNELREIQLYNE. The CDR3, in full, reads CSAPLNELREIQLYNEQFF.

Many counts were recorded for this clone. Read coverage stops 3 residues before the CDR3 terminus; the germline J gene supplies the remainder. The V gene is TRBV30, the J gene TRBJ2-1, with TRBD2 identical over 15 bases. CDR3 length: 15 amino acids. Germline assignment: CDR1 GTSNPN and CDR2 SVGIG (reference sequence). J lost 6 bases, V lost 8 bases, and 8 bases had no gene match. This CDR3 reads CAGSTGLAGGNEQFF. CDR3 bases read: TGTGCCGGCTCAACGGGACTAGCGGGGGGCAATGAG.

This clone was seen at least ten times. The CDR3 end lies 3 residues beyond the end of the read and is filled in from the germline J gene. The gene calls are TRBV10-3 and TRBJ1-5; 9 bases fit TRBD1. This CDR3 region has 16 residues. The trim removed 6 bases at V and 9 bases at J, leaving 15 bases unmatched. CDR1 ENHRY and CDR2 SYGVKD come from the germline V gene. Incomplete CDR3 DNA: TGTGCCATCAGCGAGGGACAGGGACCCTTAGCCGGGCCC. As protein: CAISEGQGPLAGP. The full CDR3 sequence reads CAISEGQGPLAGPQHF.

This clone was seen many times. Read data end 3 residues before the CDR3 end; the end is taken from the germline J gene. The gene calls are TRBV5-1 and TRBJ2-7; 12 nucleotides match TRBD2. CDR1 is SGHRS, CDR2 YFSETQ, per germline. The CDR3 runs to 16 residues. V lost 0 bases, J lost 0 bases, and 1 base stayed unmatched. The CDR3 loop is CASSLGTSGISYEQYF. The covered CDR3 bases are TGCGCCAGCAGCTTGGGGACTAGCGGGATCTCCTACGAG.

The table lists this clone with many counts. The read ends 3 residues shy of where the CDR3 ends; the end is completed using the germline J gene. This rearrangement joins TRBV10-3 to TRBJ1-2, with D possibly being TRBD1 (6 bases). CDR1 is ENHRY, CDR2 SYGVKD, per germline. This CDR3 is 13 amino acids long. Trimming removed 6 bases from V and 0 bases from J, with 8 bases in between. The CDR3 is CAISSGANYGYTF. The sequenced CDR3 bases are TGTGCCATCAGCTCAGGGGCTAACTATGGC.

This clone was found many times. From the germline J gene comes the end of the CDR3, since the read stops 3 residues before it. This sequence joins TRBV6-1 and TRBJ1-4; no reliable D call. The germline V gene has CDR1 MNHNS and CDR2 SASEGT. Trimming pared 3 bases from V and 7 bases from J, leaving 9 bases between. There are 13 residues in the CDR3. CDR3 sequence reads: CASSDAHSEKLFF. CDR3 DNA (partial): TGTGCCAGCAGTGACGCGCACTCTGAAAAA.

This clone was seen many times. The CDR3 loop is CASSPNSVSYEQYF. The CDR3 bases that were read are TGTGCCAGCTCACCGAACTCCGTTTCCTACGAG. The rearrangement links TRBV18 to TRBJ2-7; no firm D call. The read comes to an end 3 residues before the CDR3 does, leaving the germline J gene to fill in the end. The CDR3 extends over 14 amino acids. Trimming shortened V by 3 bases and J by 1 base, and 10 bases separated the two germline ends. CDR1 KGHSH and CDR2 LQKENI come from the germline V gene.

This clone has at least ten counts. The CDR3 goes on 3 residues after the read ends, and that part is filled in from the germline J gene. This chain uses TRBV5-1 with TRBJ1-4; no clear D gene. Looked up from germline, CDR1 is SGHRS and CDR2 is YFSETQ. V dropped 3 bases and J dropped 4 bases, with 16 bases sitting between them. The CDR3 has 16 amino acids. The DNA read from the CDR3 is TGCGCCAGCAGCTCGTTCGGTCCCCGATTTAATGAAAAA. Protein product: CASSSFGPRFNEK. The CDR3 in full is CASSSFGPRFNEKLFF.

This clone was observed at least ten times. Sequencing ends 3 residues short of the CDR3 end; the germline J gene provides the rest. The chain links TRBV5-1 to TRBJ2-5; 12 positions match TRBD2. CDR3 length: 16 residues. Per germline, CDR1 SGHRS and CDR2 YFSETQ. With 4 bases clipped from V and 4 bases from J, the junction kept 8 bases outside the gene matches. The sequenced part of the CDR3 DNA is TGCGCCAGCAGCCTGCTAGCGGGAGGGCCAGGAGAGACC. This translates into CASSLLAGGPGET. The entire CDR3 is CASSLLAGGPGETQYF.

This clone was seen ten or more times. The read halts 3 residues ahead of the CDR3 end, with the missing end drawn from the germline J gene. The chain links TRBV6-2 or TRBV6-3 to TRBJ2-2; perhaps TRBD2 as D (6 bases). The CDR3 has 13 residues. In germline, CDR1 is MNHEY, CDR2 SVGEGT. Trimming stripped 8 bases from V and 0 bases from J, with 7 bases between. CDR3: CASRRANTGELFF. The CDR3 DNA, read in part, is TGTGCCAGCCGGAGGGCGAACACCGGGGAG.

This clone was counted many times. The CDR3 end is not reached by the read, which stops 3 residues before it; the germline J gene fills it in. V usage is TRBV11-3 and J usage is TRBJ2-4, with D maybe TRBD1 (6 bases). With 4 bases removed from V and 6 bases from J, the gap between germline ends came to 10 bases. Germline CDR1 SGHNT, CDR2 YENEEA. The CDR3 covers 13 residues. Partial CDR3 DNA: TGTGCCAGCAGCTCAGGGGCCGCAAACATT. Its translation: CASSSGAANI. The whole CDR3 sequence is CASSSGAANIQYF.

This clone was observed at least ten times. The read ends 3 residues early relative to the CDR3; the germline J gene fills the gap. The chain is built from TRBV18 and TRBJ2-5, with TRBD2 matching over 11 bases. The junction had 8 bases not matched to a gene; V was cut back by 3 bases and J by 2 bases. CDR3 length: 17 residues. Germline values: CDR1 KGHSH, CDR2 LQKENI. CDR3 loop: CASSPLLLAGAQETQYF. CDR3 DNA, as far as it was read: TGTGCCAGCTCACCCTTACTACTAGCGGGGGCACAAGAGACC.

This clone was picked up many times. The missing CDR3 end, 3 residues past where the read stops, is filled in from the germline J gene. The rearrangement uses TRBV29-1 and TRBJ2-1, with a weak D call TRBD2 (5 bases). The CDR3 is 14 amino acids. V lost 6 bases and J 0 bases, leaving 12 bases between the germline ends. CDR1 and CDR2 from the germline V gene are SQVTM and ANQGSEA. The chain's CDR3 is CSVTRASSYNEQFF. Incomplete CDR3 DNA: TGCAGCGTCACTAGGGCTAGCTCCTACAATGAG.

The table lists this clone with many counts. The sequence runs out 3 residues before the end of the CDR3; the remainder is reconstructed from the germline J gene. This rearrangement joins TRBV11-2 to TRBJ2-6, with no clear D. Germline V lookup: CDR1 SGHAT, CDR2 FQNNGV. This CDR3 has 14 residues. V shed 6 bases and J shed 0 bases, with 6 bases lying between them. The covered CDR3 bases are TGTGCCAGCAGTCCGGGCTCTGGGGCCAACGTC. This gives the protein CASSPGSGANV. From start to end, the CDR3 is CASSPGSGANVLTF.

The sample holds a few counts of this clone. One end of the junction fails to match germline, which may point to a read error. Read sequence stops 3 residues before the CDR3 end, and the germline J gene provides the missing end. The rearrangement joins TRBV6-1 to TRBJ1-3; TRBD1 matches at 9 bases. The CDR3 is 17 residues long. CDR1 and CDR2 (germline): MNHNS, SASEGT. CDR3 amino acids: CASSEDRGSYVGNTIYF. The CDR3 bases that were read are TGTGCCAGCAGCGAAGACAGGGGGTCGTACGTCGGAAACACC.

This clone has ten or more counts. The read terminates 3 residues before the CDR3 end, so the remaining end is supplied by the germline J gene. V gene TRBV12-3 or TRBV12-4 combines with J gene TRBJ1-5; 10 bases line up with TRBD1. The V segment lost 6 bases and the J segment 3 bases; nucleotides outside the gene matches: 2. The CDR3 length is 14 residues. Incomplete CDR3 DNA: TGTGCCAGCAGAGGACAGGGGGACAATCAGCCC. As protein: CASRGQGDNQP. The full CDR3 protein is CASRGQGDNQPQHF.

This clone has a count of ten or more. The read comes to an end 3 residues before the CDR3 does, leaving the germline J gene to fill in the end. This chain connects TRBV29-1 to TRBJ1-1; D remains unclear. Per germline, CDR1 SQVTM and CDR2 ANQGSEA. Trimming removed 0 bases from V and 2 bases from J, with 7 bases in between. The CDR3 extends over 13 amino acids. The CDR3 loop is CSVEDPLNTEAFF. The sequenced CDR3 bases are TGCAGCGTTGAAGATCCCCTCAACACTGAA.

This clone was picked up many times. The CDR3 end is not reached by the read, which stops 3 residues before it; the germline J gene fills it in. The chain combines TRBV7-2 with TRBJ2-7; a weak D match, TRBD1 (5 bases). The CDR3 totals 12 residues. The germline CDR1 and CDR2 sequences are SGHTA and FQGNSA. V gave up 2 bases and J gave up 4 bases, with 6 bases separating them. The part of the CDR3 DNA that was read is TGTGCCAGCAGCTTACAGGGTTACGAG. Protein: CASSLQGYE. The whole CDR3 sequence is CASSLQGYEQYF. The full variable domain, rest sourced from reference TRBV7-2 and TRBJ2-7, is GAGVSQSPSNKVTEKGKDVELRCDPISGHTALYWYRQSLGQGLEFLIYFQGNSAPDKSGLPSDRFSAERTGGSVSTLTIQRTQQEDSAVYLCASSLQGYEQYFGPGTRLTVT.

Ten or more counts support this clone. With the read ending 3 residues before the CDR3 end, the germline J gene is used to fill in that end. The V gene is TRBV20-1, the J gene TRBJ2-3, with 9 bases that match TRBD2. Trimming took 6 bases from V and 5 from J; bases not matched to a gene: 6. Germline-derived CDR1 and CDR2 are DFQATT and SNEGSKA (reference sequence). This CDR3 is 13 amino acids long. CDR3 DNA (partial): TGCAGTGCCCTTAGCGGGAGTAAAGATACG. Translation gives CSALSGSKDT. The full CDR3 protein reads CSALSGSKDTQYF.

This clone was detected many times. The read falls 3 residues short of the CDR3 end, and the missing part is taken from the germline J gene. The rearrangement links TRBV7-2 to TRBJ2-1, with TRBD2 identical over 7 bases. Germline CDR1 is SGHTA and CDR2 is FQGNSA. This CDR3 spans 15 amino acids. V dropped 7 bases and J dropped 2; count of bases not matched to a gene: 8. The CDR3 DNA, read in part, is TGTGCCAGCACCGCTGGGGGGGGTACCTACAATGAG. Encoded protein: CASTAGGGTYNE. The complete CDR3 sequence is CASTAGGGTYNEQFF.

This clone was recorded at least ten times. The CDR3 end lies 3 residues beyond the end of the read and is filled in from the germline J gene. The chain is built from TRBV20-1 and TRBJ1-2; 8 nucleotides agree with TRBD1. This CDR3 comprises 13 residues. Germline values: CDR1 DFQATT, CDR2 SNEGSKA (reference sequence). The CDR3 here is CSASRQGPVQYTF. The CDR3 DNA, read in part, is TGCAGTGCTTCTCGACAGGGGCCAGTACAG.

Many counts were recorded for this clone. The read is 3 residues too short to cover the CDR3 end, so that end is filled in from the germline J gene. The V gene is TRBV5-4, the J gene TRBJ2-1; 7 nucleotides match TRBD2. Trimming cost V 4 bases and J 8 bases; bases outside gene matches: 6. The CDR3 length is 13 residues. Germline CDR1 reads SGHNT; CDR2 reads YYREEE (reference sequence). Partial CDR3 DNA: TGTGCCAGCAGCCTGTGGGGAGGGGATGAG. Protein sequence: CASSLWGGDE. The entire CDR3 protein is CASSLWGGDEQFF.

This clone was counted ten times or more. The read terminates 3 residues before the CDR3 end, so the remaining end is supplied by the germline J gene. The chain has TRBV7-8 and TRBJ2-5, with TRBD1 matching over 7 bases. The V gene's germline CDR1 is SGHVS and CDR2 FQNEAQ. The CDR3 sequence is 14 residues long. V trimming: 4 bases; J trimming: 1 base; junction bases outside the gene matches: 3. Incomplete CDR3 DNA: TGTGCCAGCAGCTCGACAGGGTCCCAAGAGACC. Translating gives CASSSTGSQET. The complete CDR3 protein is CASSSTGSQETQYF.

Many counts were recorded for this clone. The CDR3 goes on 3 residues after the read ends, and that part is filled in from the germline J gene. J is TRBJ2-2 and V is TRBV20-1, with TRBD2 as a possible D gene (6 bases). Trimming removed 0 bases at V and 1 base at J, with 9 bases between. Germline loops: CDR1 DFQATT, CDR2 SNEGSKA (reference sequence). There are 15 residues in the CDR3. The CDR3 is CSARDSGGNTGELFF. The DNA read from the CDR3 is TGCAGTGCTAGAGATTCCGGGGGGAACACCGGGGAG.

In its sample, this clone was seen many times. With the read ending 3 residues before the CDR3 end, the germline J gene is used to fill in that end. The chain joins TRBV30 to TRBJ2-1; no reliable D call. The CDR3 is 14 residues long. Between the trimmed V and J ends, which lost 0 bases and 5 bases, there was a span of 11 bases. The germline CDR1 and CDR2 sequences are GTSNPN and SVGIG (reference sequence). The CDR3 is CAWSVEVSNNEQFF. The covered CDR3 bases are TGTGCCTGGAGTGTAGAAGTTAGCAACAATGAG.